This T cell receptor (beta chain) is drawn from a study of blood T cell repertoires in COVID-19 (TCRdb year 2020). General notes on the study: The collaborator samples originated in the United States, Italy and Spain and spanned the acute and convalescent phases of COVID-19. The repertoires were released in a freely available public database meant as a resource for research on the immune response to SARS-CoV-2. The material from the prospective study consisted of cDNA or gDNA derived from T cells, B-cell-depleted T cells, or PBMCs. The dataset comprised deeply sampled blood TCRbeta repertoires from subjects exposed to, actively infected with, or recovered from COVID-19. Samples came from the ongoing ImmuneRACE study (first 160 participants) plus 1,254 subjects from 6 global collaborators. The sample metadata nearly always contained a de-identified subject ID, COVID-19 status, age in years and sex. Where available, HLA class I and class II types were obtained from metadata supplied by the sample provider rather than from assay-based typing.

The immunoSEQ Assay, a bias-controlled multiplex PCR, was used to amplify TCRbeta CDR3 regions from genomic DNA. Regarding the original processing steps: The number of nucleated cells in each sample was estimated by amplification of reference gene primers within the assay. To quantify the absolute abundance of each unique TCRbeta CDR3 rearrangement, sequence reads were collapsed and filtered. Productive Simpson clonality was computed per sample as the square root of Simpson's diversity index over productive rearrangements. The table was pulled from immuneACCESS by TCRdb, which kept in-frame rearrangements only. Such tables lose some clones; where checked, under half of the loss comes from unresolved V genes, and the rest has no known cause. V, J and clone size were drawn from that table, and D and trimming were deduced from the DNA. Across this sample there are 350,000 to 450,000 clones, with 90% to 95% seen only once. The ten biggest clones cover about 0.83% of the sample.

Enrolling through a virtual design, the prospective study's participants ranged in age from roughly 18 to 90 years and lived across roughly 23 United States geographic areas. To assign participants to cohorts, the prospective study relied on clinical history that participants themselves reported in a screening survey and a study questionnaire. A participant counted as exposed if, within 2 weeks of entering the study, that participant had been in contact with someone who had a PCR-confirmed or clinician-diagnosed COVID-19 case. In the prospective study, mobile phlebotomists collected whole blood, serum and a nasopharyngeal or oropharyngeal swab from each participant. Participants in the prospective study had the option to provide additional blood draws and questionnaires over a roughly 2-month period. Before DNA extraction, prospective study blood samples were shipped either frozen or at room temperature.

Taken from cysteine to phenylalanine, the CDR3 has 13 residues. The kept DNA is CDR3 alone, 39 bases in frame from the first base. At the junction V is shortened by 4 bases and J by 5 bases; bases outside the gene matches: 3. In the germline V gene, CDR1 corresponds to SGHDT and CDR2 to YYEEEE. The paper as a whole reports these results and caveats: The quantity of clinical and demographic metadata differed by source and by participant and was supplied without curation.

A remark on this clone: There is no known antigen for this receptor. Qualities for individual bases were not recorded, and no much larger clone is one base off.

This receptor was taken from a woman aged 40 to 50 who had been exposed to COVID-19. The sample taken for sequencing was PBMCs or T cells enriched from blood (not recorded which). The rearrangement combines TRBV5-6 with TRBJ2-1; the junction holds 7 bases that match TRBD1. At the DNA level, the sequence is TGTGCCAGCAGCCCGGGACAGAACAATGAGCAGTTCTTC. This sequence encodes CASSPGQNNEQFF.